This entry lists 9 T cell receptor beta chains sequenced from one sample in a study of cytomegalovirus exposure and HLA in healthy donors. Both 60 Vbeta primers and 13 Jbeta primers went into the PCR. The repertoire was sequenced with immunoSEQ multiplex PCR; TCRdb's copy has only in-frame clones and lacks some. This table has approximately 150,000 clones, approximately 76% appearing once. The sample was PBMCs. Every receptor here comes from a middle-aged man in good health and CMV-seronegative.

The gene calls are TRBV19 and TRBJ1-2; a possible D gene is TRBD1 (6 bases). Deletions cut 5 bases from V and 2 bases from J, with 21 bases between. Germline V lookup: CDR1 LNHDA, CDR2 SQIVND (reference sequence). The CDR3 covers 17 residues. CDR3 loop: CASSPTLQGQENYGYTF. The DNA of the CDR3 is TGTGCCAGTAGTCCAACCTTGCAGGGGCAGGAGAACTATGGCTACACCTTC.

The CDR3 nucleotides are TGTGCCAGTAGTTCCGCGGGGGGAGGCGCCTACGAGCAGTACTTC. This gives the protein CASSSAGGGAYEQYF. The chain employs TRBV19 and TRBJ2-7; 8 bases are shared with TRBD2. This CDR3 comprises 15 residues. The germline V gene encodes CDR1 LNHDA and CDR2 SQIVND (reference sequence). The V gene end was trimmed by 5 bases and the J gene end by 2 bases; junction bases not matched to a gene: 8.

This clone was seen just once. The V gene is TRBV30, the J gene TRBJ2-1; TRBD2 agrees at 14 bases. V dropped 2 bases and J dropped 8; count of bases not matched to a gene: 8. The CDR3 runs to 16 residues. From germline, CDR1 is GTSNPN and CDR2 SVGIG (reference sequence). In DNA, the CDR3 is TGTGCCTGGAGTCCGGGGACTAGCGGGAGCATCCATGAGCAGTTCTTC. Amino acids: CAWSPGTSGSIHEQFF. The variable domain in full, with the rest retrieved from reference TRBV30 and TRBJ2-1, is SQTIHQWPATLVQPVGSPLSLECTVEGTSNPNLYWYRQAAGRGLQLLFYSVGIGQISSEVPQNLSASRPQDRQFILSSKKLLLSDSGFYLCAWSPGTSGSIHEQFFGPGTRLTVL.

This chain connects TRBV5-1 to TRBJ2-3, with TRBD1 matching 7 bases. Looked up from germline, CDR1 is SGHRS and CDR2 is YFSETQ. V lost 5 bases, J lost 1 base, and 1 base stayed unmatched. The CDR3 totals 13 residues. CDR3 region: CASSTGGTDTQYF. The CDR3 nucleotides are TGCGCCAGCAGTACAGGGGGCACAGATACGCAGTATTTT.

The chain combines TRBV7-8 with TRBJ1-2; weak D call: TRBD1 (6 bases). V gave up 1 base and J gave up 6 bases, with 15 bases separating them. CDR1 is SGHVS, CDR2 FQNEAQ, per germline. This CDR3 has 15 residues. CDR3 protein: CASSLDRVKGDGYTF. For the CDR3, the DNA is TGTGCCAGCAGCTTAGACAGGGTAAAGGGGGATGGCTACACCTTC.

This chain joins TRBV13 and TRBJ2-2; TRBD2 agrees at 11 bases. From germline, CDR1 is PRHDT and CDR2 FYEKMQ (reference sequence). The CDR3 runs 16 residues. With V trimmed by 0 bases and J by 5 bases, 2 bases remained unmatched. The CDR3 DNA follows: TGTGCCAGCAGCTTAGGACTAGCGGGAGTTACCGGGGAGCTGTTTTTT. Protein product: CASSLGLAGVTGELFF.

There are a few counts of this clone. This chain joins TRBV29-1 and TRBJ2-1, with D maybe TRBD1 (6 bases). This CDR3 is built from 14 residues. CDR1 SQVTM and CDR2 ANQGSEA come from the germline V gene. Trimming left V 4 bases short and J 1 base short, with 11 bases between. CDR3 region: CSVADSASYNEQFF. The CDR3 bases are TGCAGCGTTGCGGACAGTGCGTCCTACAATGAGCAGTTCTTC.

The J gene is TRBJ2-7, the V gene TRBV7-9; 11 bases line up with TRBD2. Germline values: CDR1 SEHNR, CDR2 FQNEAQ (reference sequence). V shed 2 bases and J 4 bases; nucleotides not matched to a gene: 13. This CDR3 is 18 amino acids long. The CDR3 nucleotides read TGTGCCAGCAGCTTACGAGCCCGGGGACTAGCGGATGATTACGAGCAGTACTTC. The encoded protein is CASSLRARGLADDYEQYF.

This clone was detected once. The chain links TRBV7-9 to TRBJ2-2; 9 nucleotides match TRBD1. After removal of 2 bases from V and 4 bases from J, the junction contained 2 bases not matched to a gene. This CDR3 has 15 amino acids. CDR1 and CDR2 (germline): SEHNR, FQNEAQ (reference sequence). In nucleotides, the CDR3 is TGTGCCAGCAGCTTACCGACAGGGGGCACCGGGGAGCTGTTTTTT. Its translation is CASSLPTGGTGELFF.